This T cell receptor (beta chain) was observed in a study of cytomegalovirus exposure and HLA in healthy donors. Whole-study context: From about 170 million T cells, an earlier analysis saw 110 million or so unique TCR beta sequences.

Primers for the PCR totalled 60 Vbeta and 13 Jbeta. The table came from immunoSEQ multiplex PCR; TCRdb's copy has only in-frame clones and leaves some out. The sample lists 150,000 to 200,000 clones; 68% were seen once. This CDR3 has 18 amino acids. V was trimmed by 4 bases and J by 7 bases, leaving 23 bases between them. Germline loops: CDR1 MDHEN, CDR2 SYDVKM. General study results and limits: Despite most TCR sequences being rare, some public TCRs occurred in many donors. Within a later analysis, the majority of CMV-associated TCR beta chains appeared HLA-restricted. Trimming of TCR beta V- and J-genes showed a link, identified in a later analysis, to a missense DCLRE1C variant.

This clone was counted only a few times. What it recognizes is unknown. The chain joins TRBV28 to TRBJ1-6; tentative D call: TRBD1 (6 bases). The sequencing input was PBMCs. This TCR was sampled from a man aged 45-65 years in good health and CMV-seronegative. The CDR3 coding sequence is TGTGCCAGCAGTTACTTAGGGGGGGGAGGGGGTAACAATTCACCCCTCCACTTT. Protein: CASSYLGGGGGNNSPLHF.